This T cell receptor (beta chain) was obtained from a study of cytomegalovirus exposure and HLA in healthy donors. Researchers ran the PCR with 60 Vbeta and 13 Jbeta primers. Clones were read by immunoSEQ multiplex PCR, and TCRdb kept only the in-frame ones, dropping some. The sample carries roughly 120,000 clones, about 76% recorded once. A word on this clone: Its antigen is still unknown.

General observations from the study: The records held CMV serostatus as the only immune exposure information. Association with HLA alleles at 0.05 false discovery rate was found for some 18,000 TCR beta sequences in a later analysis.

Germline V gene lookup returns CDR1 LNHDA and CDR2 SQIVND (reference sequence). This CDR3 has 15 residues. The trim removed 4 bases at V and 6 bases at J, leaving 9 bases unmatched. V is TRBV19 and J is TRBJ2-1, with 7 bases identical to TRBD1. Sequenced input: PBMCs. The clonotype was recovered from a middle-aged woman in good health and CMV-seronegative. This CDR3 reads CASSKGQGVGNEQFF. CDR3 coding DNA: TGTGCCAGTAGTAAGGGGCAGGGGGTAGGCAATGAGCAGTTCTTC.